This is a list of T cell receptor beta chains from one sample in a study of early stage breast cancer tumors. Clones were read by immunoSEQ multiplex PCR, and TCRdb kept only the in-frame ones, dropping some. The table records 50,000 to 65,000 clones, just over 90% of them present only once. Sequenced sample: blood. These receptors were obtained from an older person with breast cancer. Both conserved end residues are part of each CDR3. Each record gives: clone size, D gene, J gene, V gene, CDR3 DNA, CDR3 protein. The D gene is left open where the match is weak. Clone size is stated in some rows and not others, as once, few, many or a class when expanded.

NA	NA	TRBJ1-3	TRBV6-5	TGTGCCAGCACCCCTCGTCGAGGGACTGGAAACACCATATATTTT	CASTPRRGTGNTIYF
NA	NA	TRBJ2-5	TRBV5-1	TGCGCCAGCAGCTTGGGCAACCGGGAGACCCAGTACTTC	CASSLGNRETQYF
NA	NA	TRBJ1-2	TRBV5-4	TGTGCCAGCAGCTCCGGGACACAGAGACCCACCTATGGCTACACCTTC	CASSSGTQRPTYGYTF
NA	TRBD1	TRBJ1-6	TRBV7-8	TGTGCCAGCAGCTCCGGGACAGGGGGGGCGTCCCTCCACTTT	CASSSGTGGASLHF
NA	TRBD2	TRBJ2-5	TRBV5-5	TGTGCCAGCAGCCTATGGAGCGGGGGGGTAGAGACCCAGTACTTC	CASSLWSGGVETQYF
once	NA	TRBJ2-1	TRBV7-2	TGTGCCAGCAGCTTAGCAGCGGGTAATCGGAGGGATGAGCAGTTCTTC	CASSLAAGNRRDEQFF
NA	NA	TRBJ2-1	TRBV10-1	TGCGCCAGCAGTGTAGGGCCCCTTCGGGGGAATGAGCAGTTCTTC	CASSVGPLRGNEQFF
NA	TRBD2	TRBJ2-1	TRBV19	TGTGCCAGTAGTATCCGGTTACTAGCGGGAGTTGAGCAGTTCTTC	CASSIRLLAGVEQFF
NA	TRBD1	TRBJ2-5	TRBV7-3	TGTGCCAGCAGCCCCGGACAGGGGTACCAAGAGACCCAGTACTTC	CASSPGQGYQETQYF
NA	NA	TRBJ2-1	TRBV7-6	TGTGCCAGCAGCCCCTGGGGAGGAAGCTCCTACAATGAGCAGTTCTTC	CASSPWGGSSYNEQFF
NA	NA	TRBJ1-1	TRBV5-6	TGTGCCAGCAGCCCGGACAGACTCCCTGGGAACACTGAAGCTTTCTTT	CASSPDRLPGNTEAFF
NA	NA	TRBJ1-1	TRBV7-9	TGTGCCAGCAGCAAAGGGGATTGGGAAACTTTCTTT	CASSKGDWETFF
NA	TRBD2	TRBJ2-3	TRBV5-4	TGTGCCAGCAGCTTGGAGGCTAGCGGGGTCACAGATACGCAGTATTTT	CASSLEASGVTDTQYF
NA	NA	TRBJ2-5	TRBV2	TGTGCCAGCAGTGTGGCGGGGACCCAGTACTTC	CASSVAGTQYF
NA	NA	TRBJ1-6	TRBV29-1	TGCAGCGTCTTGACAGGACCTAATAATTCACCCCTCCACTTT	CSVLTGPNNSPLHF
NA	NA	TRBJ1-3	TRBV4-1	TGCGCCAGCAGCCGCGAGACTGTGAGCTCTGGAAACACCATATATTTT	CASSRETVSSGNTIYF
NA	TRBD2	TRBJ2-5	TRBV4-3	TGCGCCAGCAGCCCGGACGCCGGCGGGGGGGGCCGAGAGACCCAGTACTTC	CASSPDAGGGGRETQYF
once	TRBD2	TRBJ2-7	TRBV27	TGTGCCAGCAGTTTTCGCCCTAGCGGGAGAAGTCGCGAGCAGTACTTC	CASSFRPSGRSREQYF
NA	TRBD1	TRBJ2-7	TRBV6-1	TGTGCCAGCAGTGGGGGACAGGGGACCAACGAGCAGTACTTC	CASSGGQGTNEQYF
NA	TRBD2	TRBJ2-1	TRBV30	TGTGCCTGGAATACCGGGACTAGCGGGAACAATGAGCAGTTCTTC	CAWNTGTSGNNEQFF
NA	TRBD2	TRBJ2-7	TRBV4-2	TGTGCCAGCAGCCAAGATGGGCTAGCGGGAGGCTACGAGCAGTACTTC	CASSQDGLAGGYEQYF
NA	TRBD2	TRBJ2-7	TRBV5-4	TGTGCCAGCAGCTTGGGAGGGAGGGCTCTCGAGCAGTACTTC	CASSLGGRALEQYF
NA	NA	TRBJ1-1	TRBV5-8	TGTGCCAGCAGCCCGTACAGGAGACCTAGGGGCACTGAAGCTTTCTTT	CASSPYRRPRGTEAFF
NA	TRBD2	TRBJ2-1	TRBV4-2	TGTGCCAGCAGCCCCTCACCGCAAGCGGGAGGACGCAATGAGCAGTTCTTC	CASSPSPQAGGRNEQFF
NA	NA	TRBJ2-7	TRBV6-5	TGTGCCAGCAGTTACGAGCACGAGCAGTACTTC	CASSYEHEQYF
NA	NA	TRBJ1-1	TRBV6-5	TGTGCCAGCACTACGAACACTGAAGCTTTCTTT	CASTTNTEAFF
NA	NA	TRBJ1-1	TRBV14	TGTGCCAGCAGCCAGCTGGGGCCTGAAGCTTTCTTT	CASSQLGPEAFF
NA	TRBD2	TRBJ2-7	TRBV5-5	TGTGCCAGCAGCAGTACTAGCGGGCCCGCCTACGAGCAGTACTTC	CASSSTSGPAYEQYF
NA	TRBD1	TRBJ2-7	TRBV29-1	TGCAGCGTTGACCTCACAGGGGGCTACGAGCAGTACTTC	CSVDLTGGYEQYF
once	TRBD2	TRBJ2-3	TRBV10-2	TGCGCCAGCAGTGACTCCGGGACTAGCGGAGATACGCAGTATTTT	CASSDSGTSGDTQYF
NA	NA	TRBJ1-2	TRBV18	TGTGCCAGCTCACGGGGAGATGGCTACACCTTC	CASSRGDGYTF
NA	TRBD1	TRBJ2-5	TRBV5-1	TGCGCCAGCAGGGGACAGGGGACGTACCAAGAGACCCAGTACTTC	CASRGQGTYQETQYF
NA	TRBD2	TRBJ2-2	TRBV6-4	TGTGCCAGCACGAAGGGGACTAGCGCAACGAGGACCGGGGAGCTGTTTTTT	CASTKGTSATRTGELFF
few	TRBD1	TRBJ1-1	TRBV18	TGTGCCAGCTCACAGGGGGCGGACACTGAAGCTTTCTTT	CASSQGADTEAFF
NA	NA	TRBJ1-5	TRBV19	TGTGCCAGTAGTATGCGGTACGGCAATCAGCCCCAGCATTTT	CASSMRYGNQPQHF
NA	NA	TRBJ1-6	TRBV30	TGTGCCTTAACAGGACAGTCGGATTCACCCCTCCACTTT	CALTGQSDSPLHF
NA	TRBD1	TRBJ2-2	TRBV6-5	TGTGCCAGCAGTCCTCGGACAGGAGGCACCGGGGAGCTGTTTTTT	CASSPRTGGTGELFF
NA	TRBD2	TRBJ2-3	TRBV19	TGTGCCAGTAGTATGCTAGCGGGGGGCACAGATACGCAGTATTTT	CASSMLAGGTDTQYF
NA	TRBD2	TRBJ2-1	TRBV2	TGTGCCAGCACCGAGGCAAGCGGGAGACCAAATGAGCAGTTCTTC	CASTEASGRPNEQFF
once	TRBD1	TRBJ2-2	TRBV7-6	TGTGCCAGCAGCCCCCAAACAGGGGGAGGCGGGGAGCTGTTTTTT	CASSPQTGGGGELFF
NA	NA	TRBJ1-1	TRBV5-1	TGCGCCAGCAGCTTGTCGGAGGGGAGGAACACTGAAGCTTTCTTT	CASSLSEGRNTEAFF
NA	NA	TRBJ1-5	TRBV6-1	TGTGCCAGCAGTGGATCAGGGATTCAGCCCCAGCATTTT	CASSGSGIQPQHF
NA	NA	TRBJ2-6	TRBV6-5	TGTGCCAGCAGTTATACAGGGTCTGGGGCCAACGTCCTGACTTTC	CASSYTGSGANVLTF
NA	NA	TRBJ1-4	TRBV18	TGTGCCAGCTCACTTACGGCGAAGGAGGGGGAAAAACTGTTTTTT	CASSLTAKEGEKLFF
NA	TRBD1	TRBJ1-5	TRBV7-2	TGTGCCAGCAGCCGACAGGGGGACGGGCAGCCCCAGCATTTT	CASSRQGDGQPQHF
few	NA	TRBJ2-1	TRBV7-2	TGTGCCAGCAGCCCAGGGGGGACTAGCAATGAGCAGTTCTTC	CASSPGGTSNEQFF
NA	TRBD1	TRBJ2-4	TRBV7-2	TGTGCCAGCAGCTTTGGGACAGTAAACATTCAGTACTTC	CASSFGTVNIQYF
NA	NA	TRBJ2-1	TRBV18	TGTGCCAGCTCGCCCATGGACGGGAACAATGAGCAGTTCTTC	CASSPMDGNNEQFF
few	TRBD2	TRBJ2-7	TRBV29-1	TGCAGCGTCGCTAGCGGGGCTTACGAGCAGTACTTC	CSVASGAYEQYF
NA	TRBD1	TRBJ1-3	TRBV6-1	TGTGCCAGCAGTGCAATCGGACAGGGCAAAACTGGAAACACCATATATTTT	CASSAIGQGKTGNTIYF
few	TRBD1	TRBJ2-7	TRBV5-1	TGCGCCAGCAGCTTGGAGGCCGGGACAGCATCCTACGAGCAGTACTTC	CASSLEAGTASYEQYF
NA	TRBD1	TRBJ1-1	TRBV6-6	TGTGCCAGCAGTTCCGCCGGACAGGGTCCGAACACTGAAGCTTTCTTT	CASSSAGQGPNTEAFF
NA	NA	TRBJ1-5	TRBV7-9	TGTGCCAGCAGTCTCTCGGGGCCCCAGCATTTT	CASSLSGPQHF
NA	TRBD1	TRBJ1-5	TRBV27	TGTGCCAGCAGACTTCAGGGGGCTGGTCAGCCCCAGCATTTT	CASRLQGAGQPQHF
NA	TRBD1	TRBJ1-1	TRBV30	TGTGCCGGGGGACAGAAGAACACTGAAGCTTTCTTT	CAGGQKNTEAFF
NA	NA	TRBJ1-6	TRBV10-3	TGTGCCATCAGTGAGTCCAGTGGTGGTAATTCACCCCTCCACTTT	CAISESSGGNSPLHF
NA	TRBD1	TRBJ2-6	TRBV19	TGTGCCAGTAGTATAGGCCGGACAGGGGCATCTGGGGCCAACGTCCTGACTTTC	CASSIGRTGASGANVLTF